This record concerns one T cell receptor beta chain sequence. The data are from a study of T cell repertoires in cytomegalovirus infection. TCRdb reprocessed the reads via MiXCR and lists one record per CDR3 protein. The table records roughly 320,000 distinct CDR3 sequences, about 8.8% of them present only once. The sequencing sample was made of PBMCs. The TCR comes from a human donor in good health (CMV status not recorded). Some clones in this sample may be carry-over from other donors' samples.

CDR3 region: CSVGEPTGELFF. In DNA, the CDR3 is TGCAGCGTCGGGGAGCCCACCGGGGAGCTGTTTTTT. This chain joins TRBV29-1 and TRBJ2-2; D possibly corresponds to TRBD2 (5 bases). Germline V lookup: CDR1 SQVTM, CDR2 ANQGSEA. This CDR3 is 12 amino acids long. V was shortened by 6 bases and J by 4 bases, with 9 bases between the two germline ends.